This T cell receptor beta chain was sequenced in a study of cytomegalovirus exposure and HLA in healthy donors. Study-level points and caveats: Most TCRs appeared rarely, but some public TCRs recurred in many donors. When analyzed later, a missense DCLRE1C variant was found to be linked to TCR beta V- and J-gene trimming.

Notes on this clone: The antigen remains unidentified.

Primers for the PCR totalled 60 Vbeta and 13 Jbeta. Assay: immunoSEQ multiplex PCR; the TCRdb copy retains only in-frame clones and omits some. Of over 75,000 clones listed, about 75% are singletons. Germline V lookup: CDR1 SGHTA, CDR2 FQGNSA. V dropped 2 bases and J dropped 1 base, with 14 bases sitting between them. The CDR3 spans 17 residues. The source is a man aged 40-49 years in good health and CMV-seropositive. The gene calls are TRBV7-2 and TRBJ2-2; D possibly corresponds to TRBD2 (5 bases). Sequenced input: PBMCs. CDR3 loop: CASSLSPLEVNTGELFF. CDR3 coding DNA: TGTGCCAGCAGCTTAAGCCCACTGGAGGTGAACACCGGGGAGCTGTTTTTT. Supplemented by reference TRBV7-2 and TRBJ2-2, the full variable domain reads GAGVSQSPSNKVTEKGKDVELRCDPISGHTALYWYRQSLGQGLEFLIYFQGNSAPDKSGLPSDRFSAERTGGSVSTLTIQRTQQEDSAVYLCASSLSPLEVNTGELFFGEGSRLTVL.